This T cell receptor beta chain was obtained from a study of shared clonotypes between healthy human individuals. The assay was immunoSEQ multiplex PCR, and TCRdb's table has in-frame clones only and misses some. The data contain around 1.1 million clones, roughly 80% of them singletons. Naive CD4+ cells were CD45RA-selected; the remaining cells were memory. The ends were cut back, 7 bases at V and 2 bases at J, with 15 bases in the middle. This CDR3 is 14 amino acids long. Germline-derived CDR1 and CDR2 are MNHNY and SVGAGI (reference sequence). This sequence joins TRBV6-6 and TRBJ2-7, with D tentatively TRBD1 (6 bases). This sequence originates from a man younger than 35 in good health. Some clones in this sample may be carry-over from other donors' samples. Sequenced input: memory CD4+ T cells from PBMCs. The subset denotes: CD45RA-negative fraction. CDR3 residues: CASIGQSITYEQYF. DNA of the CDR3: TGTGCCAGCATAGGACAGTCGATTACCTACGAGCAGTACTTC.